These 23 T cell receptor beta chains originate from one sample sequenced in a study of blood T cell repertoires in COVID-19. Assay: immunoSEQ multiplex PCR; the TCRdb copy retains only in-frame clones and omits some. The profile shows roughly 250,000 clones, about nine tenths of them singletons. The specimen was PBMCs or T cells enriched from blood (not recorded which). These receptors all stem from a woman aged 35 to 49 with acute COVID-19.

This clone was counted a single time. The CDR3 coding sequence is TGTGCCTGGAGTGGCCCACCTCTAGCGGGAGGACGTACTAGCACAGATACGCAGTATTTT. Residues: CAWSGPPLAGGRTSTDTQYF. The chain employs TRBV30 and TRBJ2-3; TRBD2 aligns across 11 bases. The CDR3 totals 20 residues. With 1 base clipped from V and 0 bases from J, the junction kept 15 bases outside the gene matches. Per the germline V gene, CDR1 is GTSNPN and CDR2 is SVGIG (reference sequence). Supplemented by reference TRBV30 and TRBJ2-3, the full variable domain reads SQTIHQWPATLVQPVGSPLSLECTVEGTSNPNLYWYRQAAGRGLQLLFYSVGIGQISSEVPQNLSASRPQDRQFILSSKKLLLSDSGFYLCAWSGPPLAGGRTSTDTQYFGPGTRLTVL.

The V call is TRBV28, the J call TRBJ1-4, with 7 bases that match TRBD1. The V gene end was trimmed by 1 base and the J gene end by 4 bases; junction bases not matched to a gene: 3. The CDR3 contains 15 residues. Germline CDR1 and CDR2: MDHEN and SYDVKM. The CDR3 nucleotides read TGTGCCAGCAGTTTATATGGGACAGTTAATGAAAAACTGTTTTTT. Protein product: CASSLYGTVNEKLFF.

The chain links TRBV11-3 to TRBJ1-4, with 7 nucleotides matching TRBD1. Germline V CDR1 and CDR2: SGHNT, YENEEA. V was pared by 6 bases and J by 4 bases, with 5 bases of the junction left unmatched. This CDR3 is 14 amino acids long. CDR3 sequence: CASSLQGINEKLFF. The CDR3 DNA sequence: TGTGCCAGCAGTCTACAGGGGATTAATGAAAAACTGTTTTTT.

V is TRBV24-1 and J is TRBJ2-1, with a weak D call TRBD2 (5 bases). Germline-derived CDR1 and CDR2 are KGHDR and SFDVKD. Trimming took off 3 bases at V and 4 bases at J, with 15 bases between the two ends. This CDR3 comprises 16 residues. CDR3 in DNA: TGTGCCACCAGTGATCCCCAAGCGGCGCAATACAATGAGCAGTTCTTC. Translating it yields CATSDPQAAQYNEQFF.

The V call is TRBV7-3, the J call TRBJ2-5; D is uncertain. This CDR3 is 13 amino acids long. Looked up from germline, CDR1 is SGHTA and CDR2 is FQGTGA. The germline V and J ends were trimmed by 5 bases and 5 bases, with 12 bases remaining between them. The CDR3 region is CASSRDTLETQYF. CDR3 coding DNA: TGTGCCAGCAGCCGCGACACTTTGGAGACCCAGTACTTC.

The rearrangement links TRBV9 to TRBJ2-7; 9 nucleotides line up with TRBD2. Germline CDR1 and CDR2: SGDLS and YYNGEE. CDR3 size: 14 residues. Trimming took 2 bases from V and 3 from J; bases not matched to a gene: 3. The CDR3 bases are TGTGCCAGCAGCGTGGGACTAGCTAGCTACGAGCAGTACTTC. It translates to CASSVGLASYEQYF. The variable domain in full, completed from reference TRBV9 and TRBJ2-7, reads DSGVTQTPKHLITATGQRVTLRCSPRSGDLSVYWYQQSLDQGLQFLIQYYNGEERAKGNILERFSAQQFPDLHSELNLSSLELGDSALYFCASSVGLASYEQYFGPGTRLTVT.

CDR3 sequence reads: CASSPTGVDSPLHF. CDR3 nucleotide sequence: TGTGCCAGCAGCCCTACAGGGGTGGATTCACCCCTCCACTTT. The V call is TRBV7-9, the J call TRBJ1-6, with 7 nucleotides matching TRBD1. This CDR3 spans 14 amino acids. Trimming took 5 bases from V and 8 from J; bases not matched to a gene: 6. CDR1 is SEHNR and CDR2 is FQNEAQ in the germline V gene (reference sequence).

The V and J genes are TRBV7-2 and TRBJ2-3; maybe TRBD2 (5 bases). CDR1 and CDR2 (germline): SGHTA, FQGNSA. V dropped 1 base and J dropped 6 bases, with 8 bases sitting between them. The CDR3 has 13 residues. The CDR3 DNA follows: TGTGCCAGCAGCTTAGGGAGGCGGGATACGCAGTATTTT. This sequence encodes CASSLGRRDTQYF.

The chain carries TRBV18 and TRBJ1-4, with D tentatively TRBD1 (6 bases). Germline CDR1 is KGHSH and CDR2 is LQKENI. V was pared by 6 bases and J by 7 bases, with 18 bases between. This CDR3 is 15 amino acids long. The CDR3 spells CASSPPDRTSEKLFF. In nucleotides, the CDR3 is TGTGCCAGCTCTCCCCCCGACAGGACCAGTGAAAAACTGTTTTTT.

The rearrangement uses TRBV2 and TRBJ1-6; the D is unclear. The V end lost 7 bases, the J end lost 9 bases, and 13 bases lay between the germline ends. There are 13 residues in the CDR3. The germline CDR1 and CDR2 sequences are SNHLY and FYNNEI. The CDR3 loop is CASITALISPLHF. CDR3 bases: TGTGCCAGCATTACTGCTCTGATTTCACCCCTCCACTTT.

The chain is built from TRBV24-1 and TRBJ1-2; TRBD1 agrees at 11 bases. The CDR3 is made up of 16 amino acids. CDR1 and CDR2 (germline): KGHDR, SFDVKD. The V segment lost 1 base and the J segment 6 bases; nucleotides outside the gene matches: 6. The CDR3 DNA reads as TGTGCCACCAGTGATTTAGGACAGGGGGCGCTGGATGGCTACACCTTC. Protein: CATSDLGQGALDGYTF.

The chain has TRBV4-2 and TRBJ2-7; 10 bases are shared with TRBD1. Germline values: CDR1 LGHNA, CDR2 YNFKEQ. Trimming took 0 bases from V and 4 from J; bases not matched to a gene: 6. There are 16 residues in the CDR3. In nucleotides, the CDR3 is TGTGCCAGCAGCCAAGAGGGACAGGGGTCGTCGTACGAGCAGTACTTC. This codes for CASSQEGQGSSYEQYF.

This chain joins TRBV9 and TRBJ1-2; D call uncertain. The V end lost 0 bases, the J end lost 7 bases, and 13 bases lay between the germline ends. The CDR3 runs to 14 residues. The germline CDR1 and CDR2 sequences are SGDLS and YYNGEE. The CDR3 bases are TGTGCCAGCAGCGTAGCTTCAGGCGCAGGTGGCTACACCTTC. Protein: CASSVASGAGGYTF.

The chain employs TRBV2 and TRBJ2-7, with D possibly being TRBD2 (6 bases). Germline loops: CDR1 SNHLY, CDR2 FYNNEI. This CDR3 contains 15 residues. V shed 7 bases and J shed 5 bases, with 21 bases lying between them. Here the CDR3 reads CASIPSGVLTHEQYF. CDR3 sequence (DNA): TGTGCCAGCATCCCCTCGGGGGTGCTGACACACGAGCAGTACTTC.

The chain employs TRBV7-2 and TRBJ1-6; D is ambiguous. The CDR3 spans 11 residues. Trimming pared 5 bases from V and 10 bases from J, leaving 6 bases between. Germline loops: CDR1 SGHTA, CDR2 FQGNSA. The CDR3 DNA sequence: TGTGCCAGCAGCCAATTCTCACCCCTCCACTTT. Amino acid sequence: CASSQFSPLHF.

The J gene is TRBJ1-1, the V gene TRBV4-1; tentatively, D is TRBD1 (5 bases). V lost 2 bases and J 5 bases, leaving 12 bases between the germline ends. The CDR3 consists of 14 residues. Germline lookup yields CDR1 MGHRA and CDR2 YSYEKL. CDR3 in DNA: TGCGCCAGCAGCCAAATAGGCAGGGAAACTGAAGCTTTCTTT. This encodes CASSQIGRETEAFF.

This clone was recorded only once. CDR3 protein: CASSLRTSGRMVEETQYF. The CDR3 region has the DNA TGTGCCAGCAGCTTGCGGACTAGCGGGAGGATGGTAGAAGAGACCCAGTACTTC. The rearrangement joins TRBV5-6 to TRBJ2-5; 14 nucleotides align to TRBD2. The germline CDR1 and CDR2 sequences are SGHDT and YYEEEE. The CDR3 has 18 residues. Trimming removed 1 base from V and 3 bases from J; junction bases left unmatched: 8.

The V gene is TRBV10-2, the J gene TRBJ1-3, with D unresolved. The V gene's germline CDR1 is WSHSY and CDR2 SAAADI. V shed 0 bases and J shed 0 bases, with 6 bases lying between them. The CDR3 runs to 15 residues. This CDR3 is CASSESAGSGNTIYF. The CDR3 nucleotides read TGCGCCAGCAGTGAGTCCGCGGGCTCTGGAAACACCATATATTTT.

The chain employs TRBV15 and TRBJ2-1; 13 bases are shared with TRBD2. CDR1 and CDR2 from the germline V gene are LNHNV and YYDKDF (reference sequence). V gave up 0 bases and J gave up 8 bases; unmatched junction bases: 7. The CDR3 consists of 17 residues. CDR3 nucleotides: TGTGCCACCAGCAGAGATTTAGGACTAGCGGGAGAGCATGAGCAGTTCTTC. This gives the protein CATSRDLGLAGEHEQFF.

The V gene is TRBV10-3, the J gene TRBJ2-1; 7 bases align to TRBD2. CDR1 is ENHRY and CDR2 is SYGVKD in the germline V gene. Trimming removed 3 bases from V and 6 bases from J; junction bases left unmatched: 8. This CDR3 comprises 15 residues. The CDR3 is CAISDVKRGPNEQFF. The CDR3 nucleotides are TGTGCCATCAGTGATGTAAAGCGGGGCCCCAATGAGCAGTTCTTC.

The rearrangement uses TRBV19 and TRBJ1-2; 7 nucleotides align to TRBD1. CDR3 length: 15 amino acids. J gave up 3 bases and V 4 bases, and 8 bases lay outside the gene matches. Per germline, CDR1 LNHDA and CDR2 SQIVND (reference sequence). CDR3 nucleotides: TGTGCCAGTAGTAGAGCCGGGACAGATGACTATGGCTACACCTTC. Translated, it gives CASSRAGTDDYGYTF.

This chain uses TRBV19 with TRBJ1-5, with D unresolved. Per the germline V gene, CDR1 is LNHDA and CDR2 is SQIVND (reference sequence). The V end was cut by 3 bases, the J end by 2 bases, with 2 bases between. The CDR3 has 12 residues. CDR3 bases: TGTGCCAGTAGTATCGGCAATCAGCCCCAGCATTTT. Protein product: CASSIGNQPQHF.

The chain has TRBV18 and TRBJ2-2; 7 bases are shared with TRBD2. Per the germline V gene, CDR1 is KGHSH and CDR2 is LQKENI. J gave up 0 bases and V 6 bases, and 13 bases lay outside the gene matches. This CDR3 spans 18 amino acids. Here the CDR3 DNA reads TGTGCCAGCTCTCACAATCTACCTAGCGGTGCGAACACCGGGGAGCTGTTTTTT. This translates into CASSHNLPSGANTGELFF. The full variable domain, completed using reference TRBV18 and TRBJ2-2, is NAGVMQNPRHLVRRRGQEARLRCSPMKGHSHVYWYRQLPEEGLKFMVYLQKENIIDESGMPKERFSAEFPKEGPSILRIQQVVRGDSAAYFCASSHNLPSGANTGELFFGEGSRLTVL.